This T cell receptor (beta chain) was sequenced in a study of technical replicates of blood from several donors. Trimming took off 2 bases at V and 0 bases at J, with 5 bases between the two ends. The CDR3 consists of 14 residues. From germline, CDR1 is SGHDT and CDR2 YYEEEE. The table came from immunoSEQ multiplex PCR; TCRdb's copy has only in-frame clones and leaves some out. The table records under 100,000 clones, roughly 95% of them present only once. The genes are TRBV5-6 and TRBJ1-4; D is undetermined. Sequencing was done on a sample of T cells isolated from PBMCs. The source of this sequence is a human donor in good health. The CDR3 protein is CASSFYATNEKLFF. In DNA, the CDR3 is TGTGCCAGCAGCTTCTATGCAACTAATGAAAAACTGTTTTTT. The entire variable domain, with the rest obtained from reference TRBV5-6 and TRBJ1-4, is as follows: DAGVTQSPTHLIKTRGQQVTLRCSPKSGHDTVSWYQQALGQGPQFIFQYYEEEERQRGNFPDRFSGHQFPNYSSELNVNALLLGDSALYLCASSFYATNEKLFFGSGTQLSVL.